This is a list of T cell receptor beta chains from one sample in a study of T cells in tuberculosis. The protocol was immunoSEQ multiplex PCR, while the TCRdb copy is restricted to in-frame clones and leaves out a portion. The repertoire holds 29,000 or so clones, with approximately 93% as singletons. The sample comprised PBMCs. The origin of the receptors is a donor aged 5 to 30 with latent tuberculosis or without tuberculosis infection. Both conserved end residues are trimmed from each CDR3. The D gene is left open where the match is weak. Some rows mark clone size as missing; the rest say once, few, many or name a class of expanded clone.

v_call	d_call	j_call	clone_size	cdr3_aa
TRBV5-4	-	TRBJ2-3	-	ASSLSGVDTQY
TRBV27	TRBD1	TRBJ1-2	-	ASSLSPGQGLNNYGYT
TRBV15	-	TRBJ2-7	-	ATSRTDPTYEQY
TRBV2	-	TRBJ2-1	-	ASSERADTFYNEQF
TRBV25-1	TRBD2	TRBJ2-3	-	ASSDEAGGTDTQY
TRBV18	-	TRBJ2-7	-	ASSPPSGDRYEQY
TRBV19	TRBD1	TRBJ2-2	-	ASSGTANTGELF
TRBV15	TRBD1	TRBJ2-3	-	ATSSRTGYITDTQY
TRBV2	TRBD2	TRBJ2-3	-	ASSRGSSGRWADTQY
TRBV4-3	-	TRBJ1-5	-	ASSHNTDSGQPQH
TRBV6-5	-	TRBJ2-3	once	ASSYQRLERPDTQY
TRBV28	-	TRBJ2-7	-	ASSIFPYEQY
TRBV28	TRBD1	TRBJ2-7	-	ASRRPGQGYEQY
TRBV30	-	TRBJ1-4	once	AWSTGNEKLF
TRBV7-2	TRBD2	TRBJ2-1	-	ASSLAGGIYNEQF
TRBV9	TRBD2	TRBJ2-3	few	ASSSRGGLEDTQY
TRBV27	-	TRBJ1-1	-	ASSLEGRNTEAF
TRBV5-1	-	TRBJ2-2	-	ASSLEVGANTGELF
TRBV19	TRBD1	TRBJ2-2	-	ASTRLDRDNTGELF
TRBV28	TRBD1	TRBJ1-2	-	ASSPTDRGPNYGYT
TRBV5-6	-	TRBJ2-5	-	ASSFGTRQGIGETQY
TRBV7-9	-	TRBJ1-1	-	ASSSFGWGRGSSNTEAF
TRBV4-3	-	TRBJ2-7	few	ASSQEGGAYEQY